A single sample is the source of the 20 T cell receptor beta chains below, sequenced in a study of vaccination and CD4 T cells after COVID-19 (dated by TCRdb to between 2021 and 2023). Antigens for these TCRs are unknown. The sample's treatment or condition label, decoded: approximately nine-day PBMC culture with coronavirus spike peptide pools or control peptides (ViraFEST assay). CD4+ T cells from unexposed donors were collected before the COVID-19 pandemic (2011-2018). Preparation of the library involved PCR. The listed sequencing device is Illumina iSeq 100. At the Johns Hopkins FTIC core, DNA from the cultured CD4+ T cells underwent TCR sequencing with the Oncomine TCR Beta short-read assay. TCRdb trimmed public reads at Q25 via fastp, called clones via MiXCR and kept in-frame beta chains. CDR3 protein sequences are deduplicated, and each keeps its most common genes and DNA. The sample table holds more than 6,500 distinct CDR3 sequences, of which over 35% were seen once. The ten largest clones add up to approximately 37% of the sample.

Sequenced sample: CD4+ T cells from blood, cultured in vitro. The receptor set was obtained from a human donor in good health.

The V gene is TRBV6-1, the J gene TRBJ2-5; D call uncertain. CDR3 length: 14 amino acids. V lost 0 bases and J lost 2, with 7 bases in between. Germline lookup yields CDR1 MNHNS and CDR2 SASEGT. The CDR3, as DNA: TGTGCCAGCAGTGAAGCAACACCACAAGAGACCCAGTACTTC. Its protein product is CASSEATPQETQYF.

The rearrangement joins TRBV30 to TRBJ1-2; D unresolved. Germline CDR1 is GTSNPN and CDR2 is SVGIG (reference sequence). This CDR3 spans 13 amino acids. V lost 7 bases and J 9 bases, leaving 21 bases between the germline ends. The chain's CDR3 is CAYGDLTLGSYTF. Written as DNA, the CDR3 is TGTGCCTATGGAGACCTCACCTTAGGGAGCTACACCTTC. The entire variable domain, with the rest obtained from reference TRBV30 and TRBJ1-2, is as follows: SQTIHQWPATLVQPVGSPLSLECTVEGTSNPNLYWYRQAAGRGLQLLFYSVGIGQISSEVPQNLSASRPQDRQFILSSKKLLLSDSGFYLCAYGDLTLGSYTFGSGTRLTVV.

The chain couples TRBV7-6 to TRBJ2-7; D may correspond to TRBD1 or TRBD2 (6 bases each). This CDR3 has 13 residues. The germline gives CDR1 SGHVS, CDR2 FNYEAQ. V was shortened by 1 base and J by 7 bases, with 11 bases between the two germline ends. The CDR3 nucleotides are TGTGCCAGCAGCTTAGGGCAGGGGAGGGAGCAGTACTTC. It translates to CASSLGQGREQYF.

This clonotype has more than one count but fewer than ten. The chain recombines TRBV11-1 with TRBJ1-6; D gene unclear. V was cut by 4 bases and J by 5 bases, with 15 bases left in between. Looked up from germline, CDR1 is SGHAT and CDR2 is FQDESV (reference sequence). The CDR3 has 16 residues. CDR3: CASSWEDPRNNSPLHF. CDR3 nucleotides: TGTGCCAGCAGCTGGGAGGACCCGAGAAATAATTCACCCCTCCACTTT.

The chain's CDR3 is CASSEIASTEAFF. CDR3 bases: TGCGCCAGCAGTGAGATTGCGTCGACTGAAGCTTTCTTT. This rearrangement joins TRBV10-1 to TRBJ1-1; D not certain. With 2 bases removed from V and 5 bases from J, the gap between germline ends came to 9 bases. The CDR3 is made up of 13 amino acids. Germline V gene lookup returns CDR1 WNHNN and CDR2 SYGVQD (reference sequence).

V usage is TRBV19 and J usage is TRBJ1-6; weak D call: TRBD1 (6 bases). The CDR3 is 14 residues long. V lost 5 bases to trimming and J lost 7 bases, with 12 bases between them. The V gene's germline CDR1 is LNHDA and CDR2 SQIVND (reference sequence). CDR3 in DNA: TGTGCCAGTAGTCCGGGGGCGGTCAATTCACCCCTCCACTTT. Its translation: CASSPGAVNSPLHF.

The V call is TRBV19, the J call TRBJ1-1; weak D call: TRBD1 (5 bases). Trimming took off 3 bases at V and 8 bases at J, with 13 bases between the two ends. Germline V gives CDR1 LNHDA, CDR2 SQIVND (reference sequence). The CDR3 has 13 residues. The CDR3 DNA reads as TGTGCCAGTAGTATTTCGAGGGACCGCGAAGCTTTCTTT. Translated: CASSISRDREAFF. Drawing the rest from reference TRBV19 and TRBJ1-1, the complete variable domain is DGGITQSPKYLFRKEGQNVTLSCEQNLNHDAMYWYRQDPGQGLRLIYYSQIVNDFQKGDIAEGYSVSREKKESFPLTVTSAQKNPTAFYLCASSISRDREAFFGQGTRLTVV.

This clonotype appeared a few times. The rearrangement uses TRBV10-3 and TRBJ1-5; 9 bases match TRBD1. The germline CDR1 and CDR2 sequences are ENHRY and SYGVKD. The ends lost 4 bases at V and 0 bases at J; junction bases unmatched: 1. The CDR3 is 15 amino acids. The CDR3 here is CAISGTGDSNQPQHF. The CDR3 nucleotides are TGTGCCATCAGTGGGACAGGGGATAGCAATCAGCCCCAGCATTTT.

The chain joins TRBV30 to TRBJ1-5; maybe TRBD1 (6 bases). Germline CDR1 is GTSNPN and CDR2 is SVGIG (reference sequence). V was pared by 0 bases and J by 4 bases, with 16 bases between. This CDR3 region has 16 residues. The CDR3: CAWSVQDRPGNQPQHF. DNA for the CDR3: TGTGCCTGGAGTGTCCAAGACAGGCCGGGAAATCAGCCCCAGCATTTT. The full variable domain, in which reference TRBV30 and TRBJ1-5 provide the parts outside the CDR3, is SQTIHQWPATLVQPVGSPLSLECTVEGTSNPNLYWYRQAAGRGLQLLFYSVGIGQISSEVPQNLSASRPQDRQFILSSKKLLLSDSGFYLCAWSVQDRPGNQPQHFGDGTRLSIL.

The V and J genes are TRBV12-3 or TRBV12-4 and TRBJ1-6; D gene ambiguous. Trimming pared 5 bases from V and 10 bases from J, leaving 9 bases between. CDR3 length: 12 amino acids. The CDR3 here is CASSLLGSPLHF. The CDR3 nucleotides read TGTGCCAGCAGTCTTCTCGGGTCACCCCTCCACTTT.

The sample holds a few counts of this clonotype. This chain uses TRBV5-8 with TRBJ1-5; D is unresolved. V was cut by 4 bases and J by 3 bases, with 11 bases left in between. Germline values: CDR1 SGHTS, CDR2 YDEGEE. The CDR3 contains 14 residues. In DNA form, the CDR3 reads TGTGCCAGCAGCCCCGGTGGCTCCAATCAGCCCCAGCATTTT. Translated: CASSPGGSNQPQHF.

This clonotype occurred a few times. This chain connects TRBV20-1 to TRBJ2-5; D is undetermined. This CDR3 spans 12 amino acids. The V end lost 2 bases, the J end lost 2 bases, and 6 bases lay between the germline ends. CDR1 and CDR2 from the germline V gene are DFQATT and SNEGSKA (reference sequence). The CDR3 DNA reads as TGCAGTGCTAGACCAGAACAAGAGACCCAGTACTTC. Translating it yields CSARPEQETQYF.

This chain connects TRBV6-2 or TRBV6-3 to TRBJ2-7, with D perhaps matching TRBD2 (6 bases). The CDR3 spans 15 residues. Germline CDR1 and CDR2: MNHEY and SVGEGT. Trimming took off 2 bases at V and 7 bases at J, with 18 bases between the two ends. Here the CDR3 DNA reads TGTGCCAGCAGTTACGACGATAGCGGCGCCGTGGAGCAGTACTTC. It specifies CASSYDDSGAVEQYF.

The count of this clonotype is one. The junction and the germline gene differ at one end; a read error may be behind it. This chain uses TRBV5-1 with TRBJ1-2; perhaps TRBD1 as D (6 bases). CDR3 length: 16 amino acids. Germline loops: CDR1 SGHRS, CDR2 YFSETQ. CDR3 amino acids: CAGSLAPRGGGYGYTF. DNA of the CDR3: TGCGCCGGCAGCTTGGCTCCCCGAGGGGGAGGCTATGGCTACACCTTC.

This sequence joins TRBV12-3 or TRBV12-4 and TRBJ1-5; 7 nucleotides align to TRBD1. The CDR3 loop spans 14 amino acids. The V and J ends lost 5 bases and 1 base, in that order; junction bases with no gene match: 2. As DNA, the CDR3 is TGTGCCAGCAGTCAGGGACAGAGCAATCAGCCCCAGCATTTT. This gives the protein CASSQGQSNQPQHF.

This chain links TRBV5-8 with TRBJ1-2; D unresolved. The CDR3 runs to 13 residues. Germline CDR1 is SGHTS and CDR2 is YDEGEE. Trimming took 0 bases from V and 3 from J, leaving 6 bases between them. The DNA of the CDR3 is TGTGCCAGCAGCTTGGTGTCAGACTATGGCTACACCTTC. Translating gives CASSLVSDYGYTF.

There are a few counts of this clonotype. This rearrangement joins TRBV20-1 to TRBJ1-3, with D perhaps TRBD1 (5 bases). V was cut by 3 bases and J by 1 base, with 13 bases left in between. Germline CDR1 DFQATT, CDR2 SNEGSKA (reference sequence). The CDR3 spans 15 residues. CDR3 sequence: CSARGGAASGNTIYF. Written as DNA, the CDR3 is TGCAGTGCTAGGGGGGGAGCCGCTTCTGGAAACACCATATATTTT.

This clonotype is large within its sample. This rearrangement joins TRBV6-1 to TRBJ1-5, with D possibly matching TRBD1 (6 bases). V lost 8 bases and J 0 bases, leaving 8 bases between the germline ends. Germline V lookup: CDR1 MNHNS, CDR2 SASEGT. The CDR3 covers 13 residues. The CDR3 spells CASHRVSNQPQHF. CDR3 DNA sequence: TGTGCCAGCCACAGGGTTAGCAATCAGCCCCAGCATTTT.

The gene calls are TRBV19 and TRBJ2-6; TRBD1 aligns across 9 bases. CDR3 size: 22 residues. CDR1 is LNHDA and CDR2 is SQIVND in the germline V gene (reference sequence). V shed 0 bases and J 0 bases; nucleotides not matched to a gene: 15. CDR3 sequence: CASSIDTRGGTGTTSGANVLTF. The CDR3 DNA reads TGTGCCAGTAGTATAGATACACGAGGGGGGACAGGGACCACCTCTGGGGCCAACGTCCTGACTTTC.

In nucleotides, the CDR3 is TGTGCCAGCAGTTCCCCGGGACGCTTGGACTATGGCTACACCTTC. Translated: CASSSPGRLDYGYTF. The chain couples TRBV28 to TRBJ1-2, with TRBD1 as a possible D gene (5 bases). CDR3 length equals 15 residues. Trimming removed 4 bases from V and 3 bases from J, with 15 bases in between. CDR1 and CDR2 (germline): MDHEN, SYDVKM.